These 4 T cell receptor beta chains were sequenced from one sample in a study of monozygotic twins with inflammatory bowel disease. Reprocessing the 5' RACE reads, TCRdb reports a single entry for every CDR3 protein and omits DNA. The sample data list about 210,000 distinct CDR3 sequences. The sequenced material came from blood. The receptors were gathered from a human donor with ulcerative colitis or Crohn's disease, or a healthy co-twin of an affected twin (not recorded which).

The genes are TRBV12-3 or TRBV12-4 and TRBJ1-2; the TCRdb call, TRBD1, lacks DNA for checking. This CDR3 comprises 14 residues. CDR3 loop: CASKTGTGGYGYTF.

V is TRBV4-3 and J is TRBJ1-4; the TCRdb D gene call, TRBD1, has no DNA to confirm it. Germline values: CDR1 LGHNA, CDR2 YSLEER. This CDR3 comprises 14 residues. CDR3: CASSHRQGDEKLFF.

The V call is TRBV9, the J call TRBJ1-3; TCRdb's D call, TRBD1, is unchecked because there is no DNA. The germline V gene has CDR1 SGDLS and CDR2 YYNGEE. The CDR3 consists of 16 residues. The CDR3 reads CASSSDRQPPGNTIYF.

The V call is TRBV5-1, the J call TRBJ2-1. Per germline, CDR1 SGHRS and CDR2 YFSETQ. The CDR3 is 15 amino acids. Here the CDR3 reads CASRPQATSHKEQFF. Together with reference TRBV5-1 and TRBJ2-1, the CDR3 gives the full variable domain: KAGVTQTPRYLIKTRGQQVTLSCSPISGHRSVSWYQQTPGQGLQFLFEYFSETQRNKGNFPGRFSGRQFSNSRSEMNVSTLELGDSALYLCASRPQATSHKEQFFGPGTRLTVL.